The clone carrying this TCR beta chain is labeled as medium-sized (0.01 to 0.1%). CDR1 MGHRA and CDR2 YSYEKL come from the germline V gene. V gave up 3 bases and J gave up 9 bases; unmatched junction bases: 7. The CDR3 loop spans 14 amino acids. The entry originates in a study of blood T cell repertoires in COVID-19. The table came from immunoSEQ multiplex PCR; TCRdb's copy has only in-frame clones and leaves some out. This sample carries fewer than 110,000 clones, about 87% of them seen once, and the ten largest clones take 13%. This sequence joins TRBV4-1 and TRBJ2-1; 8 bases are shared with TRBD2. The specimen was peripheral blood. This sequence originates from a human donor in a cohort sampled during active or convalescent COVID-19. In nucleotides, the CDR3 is TGCGCCAGCAGCCAGGGACTAGGATCTGCTGAGCAGTTCTTC. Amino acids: CASSQGLGSAEQFF.